Listed below are T cell receptor beta chains from one sample, sequenced in a study of spatial heterogeneity in lung cancer. TCRdb itself ran the 5' RACE reads through MiXCR, one entry per CDR3 protein. The sample holds 35,000 to 55,000 distinct CDR3 sequences, roughly 13% seen once. This sample comprised PBMCs, obtained at surgery. These receptor sequences come from a male donor with early-stage non-small cell lung cancer. Both conserved end residues are trimmed from each CDR3. D genes are given only for firm matches. Size is stated for part of the rows, as once, few or many counts, or as a class when the clone is expanded.

j_call d_call clone_size v_call cdr3_aa
TRBJ1-1 - few TRBV27 ASSLSGYTEAF
TRBJ1-1 - many TRBV7-2 ASSPHGAEAF
TRBJ1-3 - many TRBV2 ASSEGLLRRNTIY
TRBJ2-7 - few TRBV25-1 ASSAMTYEQY
TRBJ1-1 - - TRBV5-1 ASSTGAGTEAF
TRBJ1-2 TRBD1 many TRBV7-2 ASSPPGGYGYT
TRBJ1-2 - - TRBV12-3/TRBV12-4 ASSFDNYGYT
TRBJ2-3 - many TRBV7-2 ASSLALADKYQY
TRBJ2-3 TRBD2 many TRBV28 ASSESGRATDTQY
TRBJ1-6 - - TRBV30 AWRATPSSYNSPLH
TRBJ2-7 TRBD1 few TRBV5-1 ASSLGPGQSSRGEQY
TRBJ2-2 TRBD2 few TRBV7-9 ASSPTSGGAAGELF
TRBJ1-1 TRBD1 few TRBV20-1 SARGAGGLLTEAF
TRBJ1-6 TRBD1 - TRBV3-1 ASSPYGQVNSPLH
TRBJ1-2 - - TRBV5-1 ASSLEGSEYYGYT
TRBJ1-1 - many TRBV5-5 ASSLQRMNTEAF
TRBJ2-7 TRBD2 few TRBV28 ASSSPGVAGVSYEQY
TRBJ1-4 - many TRBV2 ASSEALGPGEKLF
TRBJ2-7 - few TRBV12-3/TRBV12-4 ASSLVSGGPPYEQY
TRBJ2-6 - many TRBV3-1 ASSQEGLYSASGANVLT
TRBJ1-2 - - TRBV6-5 ASSRDINYGYT
TRBJ1-1 TRBD1 - TRBV4-2 ASSLRDRGFTEAF
TRBJ1-1 - many TRBV4-1 ASSQPQSGKGTEAF
TRBJ2-6 TRBD1 - TRBV20-1 SATGQGRSILT
TRBJ2-1 - few TRBV7-3 ASSLTSEYNEQF
TRBJ2-2 - many TRBV7-2 ASSLAGGANTGELF
TRBJ1-5 TRBD1 few TRBV19 ATRQGWSNQPQH
TRBJ1-4 - - TRBV7-2 ASSLASTVDEKLF
TRBJ1-4 - - TRBV7-2 ASSRRESNEKLF